Listed here is a single T cell receptor (beta chain). In its sample, this clone was seen a few times. The clone's antigen remains unknown. It has no much larger one-base neighbor in the sample; base qualities were not kept. This record comes from a study of OX40 agonist ivuxolimab in advanced cancers. About the investigation overall: Ivuxolimab was a fully human IgG2 agonistic monoclonal antibody targeting the costimulatory receptor OX40 (CD134). Intravenous ivuxolimab was administered to patients every 2 weeks at six dose levels: 0.01, 0.1, 0.3, 1.5, 3 and 10 mg/kg. Of the roughly 54 dose-escalation patients, hepatocellular carcinoma was present in around 20, melanoma in approximately 15, renal cell carcinoma in 9 and head and neck cancer in 9. A male proportion of approximately 83% and a mean age of approximately 58 years, ranging from about 20 to 85, were recorded for the dose-escalation cohort. Prior anti-PD-1, anti-PD-L1 or anti-CTLA-4 therapy was permitted, and checkpoint inhibitors had been received by approximately 39% of dose-escalation patients. Three dose-escalation patients achieved partial responses, one with hepatocellular carcinoma and two with cutaneous melanoma. The purpose of peripheral TCRbeta sequencing was to test whether ivuxolimab changed TCR sequence diversity and led to clonal T-cell expansion. The paper covers the monotherapy dose-escalation part of the phase I ivuxolimab trial, which included N of about 50 patients.

Here is what the overall study found, with its caveats: On average, CD8+ T cells showed more expanded clones than CD4+ T cells after ivuxolimab. The antigen specificity of the clonally expanded peripheral T cells was not determined. Partial responders in the 0.1-3.0 mg/kg groups had among the lowest normalized peripheral clonal expansion, especially among CD8+ T cells. At doses of 0.1 to 3.0 mg/kg, clonal expansion of both CD4+ and CD8+ T cells in blood was seen between baseline and week 6. Low levels of normalized T-cell clonal expansion were also seen in some patients who did not respond.

From its cysteine to its phenylalanine, the CDR3 spans 11 amino acids. Only CDR3 DNA remains: 33 bases, in frame from the first base. In the germline V gene, CDR1 corresponds to MNHEY and CDR2 to SVGAGI. Trimming removed 7 bases from V and 5 bases from J, leaving 8 bases between the germline ends. Patients with a history of autoimmune disease or receiving systemic immunosuppression were excluded from the trial. In every dose cohort, peripheral blood was drawn for TCR sequencing at baseline, cycle 4 day 1, and cycle 7 day 1. The samples were taken from a phase I, first-in-human, multicenter, open-label dose-escalation trial of ivuxolimab. The trial enrolled adults with locally advanced or metastatic head and neck squamous cell, hepatocellular, melanoma or renal cell carcinoma. Before TCR sequencing, CD4+ T cells and CD8+ T cells were sorted from peripheral blood as separate populations. For sequencing of the TCRbeta CDR3 region, genomic DNA was extracted from the sorted cells. The immunoSEQ Assay was used to sequence the TCRbeta CDR3 regions. TCRdb mirrors the immuneACCESS table, restricted to in-frame sequences. Some clones are absent from its copies; in checked studies, under half trace to an unresolved V gene, and the reason for the others is unknown. This sample is represented by 45,000 or so clones; 80% of them were singletons. The ten largest clones add up to around 4% of the sample.

The receptor was isolated from an adult with an advanced solid tumor such as melanoma, head and neck, liver or kidney cancer. The chain employs TRBV6-5 and TRBJ1-2; confidence is insufficient to name the D gene. The sequenced sample was CD4+ or CD8+ T cells sorted from blood, obtained in a trial of the OX40 agonist ivuxolimab. The bases read TGTGCCAGCACCGGGCGGTATGGCTACACCTTC. Its protein product is CASTGRYGYTF.